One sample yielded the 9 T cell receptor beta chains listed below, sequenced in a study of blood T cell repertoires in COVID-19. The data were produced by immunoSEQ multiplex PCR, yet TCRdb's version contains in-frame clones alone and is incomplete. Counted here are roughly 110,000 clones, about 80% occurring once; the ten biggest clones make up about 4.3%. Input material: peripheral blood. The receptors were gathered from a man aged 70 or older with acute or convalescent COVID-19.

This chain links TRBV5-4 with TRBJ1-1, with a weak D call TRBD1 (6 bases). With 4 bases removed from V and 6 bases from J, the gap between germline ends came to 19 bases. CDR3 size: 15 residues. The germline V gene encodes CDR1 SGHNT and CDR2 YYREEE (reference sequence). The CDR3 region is CASSKSDIAGAEAFF. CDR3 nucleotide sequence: TGTGCCAGCAGCAAAAGTGATATCGCAGGGGCTGAAGCTTTCTTT.

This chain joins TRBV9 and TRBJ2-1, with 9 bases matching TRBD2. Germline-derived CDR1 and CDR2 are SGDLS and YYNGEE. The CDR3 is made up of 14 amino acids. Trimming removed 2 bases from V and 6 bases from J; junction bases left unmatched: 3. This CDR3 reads CASSVPGLANEQFF. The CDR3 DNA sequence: TGTGCCAGCAGCGTCCCGGGACTAGCCAATGAGCAGTTCTTC.

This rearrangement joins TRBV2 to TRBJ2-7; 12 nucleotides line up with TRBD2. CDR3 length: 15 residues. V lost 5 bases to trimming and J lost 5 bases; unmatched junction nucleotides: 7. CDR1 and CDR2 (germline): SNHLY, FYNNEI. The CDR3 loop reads CASSTLAGGRDEQYF. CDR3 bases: TGTGCCAGCAGTACACTAGCGGGGGGCAGGGACGAGCAGTACTTC.

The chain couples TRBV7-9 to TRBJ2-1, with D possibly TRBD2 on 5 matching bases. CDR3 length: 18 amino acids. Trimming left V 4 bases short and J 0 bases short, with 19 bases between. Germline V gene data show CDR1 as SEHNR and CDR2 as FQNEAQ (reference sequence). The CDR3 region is CASSSPGVGLSSYNEQFF. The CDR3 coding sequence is TGTGCCAGCAGCTCCCCCGGGGTTGGGCTCAGCTCCTACAATGAGCAGTTCTTC.

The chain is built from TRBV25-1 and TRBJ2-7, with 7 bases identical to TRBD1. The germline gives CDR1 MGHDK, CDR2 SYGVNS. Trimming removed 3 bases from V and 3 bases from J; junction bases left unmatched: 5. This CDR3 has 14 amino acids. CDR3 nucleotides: TGTGCCAGCAGTGAGGCGGCAGGGGGCTACGAGCAGTACTTC. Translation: CASSEAAGGYEQYF.

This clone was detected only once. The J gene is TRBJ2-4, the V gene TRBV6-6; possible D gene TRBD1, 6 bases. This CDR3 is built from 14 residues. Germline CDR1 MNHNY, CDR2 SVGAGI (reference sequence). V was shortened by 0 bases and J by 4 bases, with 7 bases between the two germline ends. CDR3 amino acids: CASSYSGTKNIQYF. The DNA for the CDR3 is TGTGCCAGCAGTTACTCTGGGACAAAAAACATTCAGTACTTC.

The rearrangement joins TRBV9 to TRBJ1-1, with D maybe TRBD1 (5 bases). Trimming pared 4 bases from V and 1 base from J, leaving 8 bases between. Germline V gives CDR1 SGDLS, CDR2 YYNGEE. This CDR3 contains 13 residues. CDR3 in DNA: TGTGCCAGCAGCTATACAGGGAACACTGAAGCTTTCTTT. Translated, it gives CASSYTGNTEAFF.

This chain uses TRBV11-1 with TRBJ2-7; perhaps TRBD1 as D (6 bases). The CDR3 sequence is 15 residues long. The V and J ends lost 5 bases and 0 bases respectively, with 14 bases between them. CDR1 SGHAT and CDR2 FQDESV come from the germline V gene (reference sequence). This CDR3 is CASSLDRSSSYEQYF. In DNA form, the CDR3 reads TGTGCCAGCAGCCTTGACAGGTCGAGCTCCTACGAGCAGTACTTC. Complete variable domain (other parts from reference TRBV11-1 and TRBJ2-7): EAEVAQSPRYKITEKSQAVAFWCDPISGHATLYWYRQILGQGPELLVQFQDESVVDDSQLPKDRFSAERLKGVDSTLKIQPAELGDSAMYLCASSLDRSSSYEQYFGPGTRLTVT.

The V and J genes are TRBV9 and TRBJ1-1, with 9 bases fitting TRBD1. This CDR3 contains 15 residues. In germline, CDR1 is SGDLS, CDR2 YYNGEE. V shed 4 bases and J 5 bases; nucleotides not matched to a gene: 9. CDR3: CASSRDRESRTEAFF. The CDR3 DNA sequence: TGTGCCAGCAGCCGGGACAGGGAAAGTAGAACTGAAGCTTTCTTT.